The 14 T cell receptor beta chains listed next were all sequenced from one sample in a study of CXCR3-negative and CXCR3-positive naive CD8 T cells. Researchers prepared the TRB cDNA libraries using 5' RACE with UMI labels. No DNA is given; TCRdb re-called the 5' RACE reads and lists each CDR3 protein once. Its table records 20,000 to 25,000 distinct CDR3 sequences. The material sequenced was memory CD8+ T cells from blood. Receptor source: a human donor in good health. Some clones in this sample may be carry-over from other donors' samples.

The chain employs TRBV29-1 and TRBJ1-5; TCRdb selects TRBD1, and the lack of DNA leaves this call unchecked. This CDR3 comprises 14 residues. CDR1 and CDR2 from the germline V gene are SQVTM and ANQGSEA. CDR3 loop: CSVDGADNNQPQHF.

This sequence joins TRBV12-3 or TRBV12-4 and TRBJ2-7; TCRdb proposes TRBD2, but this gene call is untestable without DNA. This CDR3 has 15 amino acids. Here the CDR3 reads CASSPLAGGPSEQYF.

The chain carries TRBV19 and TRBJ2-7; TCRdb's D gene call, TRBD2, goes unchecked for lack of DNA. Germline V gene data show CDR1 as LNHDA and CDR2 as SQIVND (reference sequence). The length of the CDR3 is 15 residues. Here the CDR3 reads CASTPSSGGGYEQYF.

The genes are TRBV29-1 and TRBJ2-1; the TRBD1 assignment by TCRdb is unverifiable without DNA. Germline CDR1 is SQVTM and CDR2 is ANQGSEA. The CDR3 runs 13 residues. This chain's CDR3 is CSVERGARIEQFF.

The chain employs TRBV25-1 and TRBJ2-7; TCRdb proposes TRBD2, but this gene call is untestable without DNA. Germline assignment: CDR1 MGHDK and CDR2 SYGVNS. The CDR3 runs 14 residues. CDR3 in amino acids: CASSVREKSYEQYF.

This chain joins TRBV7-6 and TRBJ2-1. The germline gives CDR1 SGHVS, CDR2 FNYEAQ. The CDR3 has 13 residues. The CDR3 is CASSLGQVGEQFF.

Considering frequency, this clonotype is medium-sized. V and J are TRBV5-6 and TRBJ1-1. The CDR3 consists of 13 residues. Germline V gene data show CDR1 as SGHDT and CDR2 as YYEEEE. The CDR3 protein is CASSSWGGTEAFF.

CDR3: CSARPRQGYEQYF. The chain links TRBV20-1 to TRBJ2-7; TCRdb lists TRBD1, though no DNA is available to test this call. Germline lookup yields CDR1 DFQATT and CDR2 SNEGSKA (reference sequence). There are 13 residues in the CDR3.

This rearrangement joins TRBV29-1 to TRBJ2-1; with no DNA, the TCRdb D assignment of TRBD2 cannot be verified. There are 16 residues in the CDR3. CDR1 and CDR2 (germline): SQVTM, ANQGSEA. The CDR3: CSVEELRGGAYNEQFF.

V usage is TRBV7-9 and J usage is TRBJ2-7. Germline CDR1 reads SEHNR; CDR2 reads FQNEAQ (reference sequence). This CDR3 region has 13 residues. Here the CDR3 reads CASSLGAYYEQYF.

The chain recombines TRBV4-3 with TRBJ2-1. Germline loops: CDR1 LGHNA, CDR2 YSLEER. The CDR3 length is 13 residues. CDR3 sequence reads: CASSPNSGNEQFF.

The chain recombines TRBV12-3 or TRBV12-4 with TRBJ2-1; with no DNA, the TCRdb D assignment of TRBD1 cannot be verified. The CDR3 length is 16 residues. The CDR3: CASSSPGTGGRHEQFF.

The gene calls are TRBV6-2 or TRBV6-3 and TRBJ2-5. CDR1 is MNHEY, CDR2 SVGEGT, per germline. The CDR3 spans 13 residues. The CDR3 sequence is CASSYSEVETQYF.

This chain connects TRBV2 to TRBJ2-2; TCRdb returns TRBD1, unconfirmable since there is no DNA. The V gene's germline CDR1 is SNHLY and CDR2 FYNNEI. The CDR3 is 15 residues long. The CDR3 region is CASESDPGGTGELFF.